This T cell receptor beta chain was retrieved from a study of technical replicates of blood from a few donors. CDR3 length: 15 amino acids. V dropped 2 bases and J dropped 1 base, with 11 bases sitting between them. Germline CDR1 and CDR2: MNHEY and SVGAGI. Repertoires were generated with immunoSEQ multiplex PCR, while TCRdb's copy carries only in-frame clones and drops some. The sample includes approximately 90,000 clones, about 96% seen only once; the top ten take 0.26%. The rearrangement joins TRBV6-5 to TRBJ1-1; D not resolved. Sequencing used T cells isolated from PBMCs. The sequence was obtained from a human donor in good health. CDR3 sequence: CASSYATSGNTEAFF. Here the CDR3 DNA reads TGTGCCAGCAGTTACGCAACTTCAGGGAACACTGAAGCTTTCTTT.